This is a list of T cell receptor beta chains from one sample in a study of chemoradiotherapy in HPV16-positive cancers. Sequencing used immunoSEQ multiplex PCR; TCRdb keeps in-frame clones, though not all of them. The sample consists of about 7,000 clones, about nine tenths of them appearing once. Sequencing used tumor tissue, obtained from a patient who underwent chemoradiotherapy. The source is a human donor with HPV-associated anogenital cancer. The CDR3 runs from the conserved cysteine through the conserved F or W. D genes are given only for firm matches. Size is omitted from some rows. Given values are once, few, many or a class for expanded clones.

V gene	D gene	clone size	J gene	CDR3 protein	CDR3 DNA
TRBV5-4	TRBD1	-	TRBJ1-4	CASSLGGGGEKLFF	TGTGCCAGCAGCTTGGGAGGGGGCGGGGAAAAACTGTTTTTT
TRBV7-2	TRBD2	once	TRBJ2-1	CASILSAGEEEEQFF	TGTGCCAGCATCCTCTCGGCGGGAGAAGAGGAAGAGCAGTTCTTC
TRBV23-1	-	-	TRBJ1-4	CASMRAWVVEEKLFF	TGCGCCAGCATGAGGGCATGGGTAGTAGAGGAAAAACTGTTTTTT
TRBV4-2	-	-	TRBJ1-1	CASSQSLGGSDTEAFF	TGTGCCAGCAGCCAAAGCCTTGGGGGGTCGGACACTGAAGCTTTCTTT
TRBV11-2	-	-	TRBJ2-4	CASSLGGHRVGNIQYF	TGTGCCAGCAGCTTAGGGGGCCACAGGGTTGGGAACATTCAGTACTTC
TRBV14	-	-	TRBJ2-1	CASSQGAGQNWDEQFF	TGTGCCAGCAGCCAAGGAGCGGGTCAAAACTGGGATGAGCAGTTCTTC
TRBV7-3	-	-	TRBJ2-1	CASSLGVGPANEQFF	TGTGCCAGCAGCTTAGGGGTTGGGCCAGCCAATGAGCAGTTCTTC
TRBV7-9	TRBD2	-	TRBJ2-1	CASNLGTSGIKKFF	TGTGCCAGCAACTTAGGCACTAGCGGGATTAAGAAGTTCTTC
TRBV6-5	-	-	TRBJ2-7	CASSYSGPYEQYF	TGTGCCAGCAGTTACTCGGGACCCTACGAGCAGTACTTC
TRBV6-4	-	-	TRBJ2-7	CASSDDLARVTHYEQYF	TGTGCCAGCAGTGACGATTTGGCCCGTGTAACCCACTACGAGCAGTACTTC